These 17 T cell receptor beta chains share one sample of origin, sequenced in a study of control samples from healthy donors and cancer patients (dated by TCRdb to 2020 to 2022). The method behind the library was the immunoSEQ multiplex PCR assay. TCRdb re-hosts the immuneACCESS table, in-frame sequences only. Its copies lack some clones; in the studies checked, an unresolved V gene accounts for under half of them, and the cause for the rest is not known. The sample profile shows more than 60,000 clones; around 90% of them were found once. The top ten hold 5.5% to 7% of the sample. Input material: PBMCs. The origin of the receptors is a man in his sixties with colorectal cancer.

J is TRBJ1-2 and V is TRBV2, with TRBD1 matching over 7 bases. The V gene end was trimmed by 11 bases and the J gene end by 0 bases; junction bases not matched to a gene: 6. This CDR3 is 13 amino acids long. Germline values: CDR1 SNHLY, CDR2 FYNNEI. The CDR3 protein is CAGGQSPNYGYTF. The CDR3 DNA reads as TGTGCCGGGGGACAGAGCCCTAACTATGGCTACACCTTC.

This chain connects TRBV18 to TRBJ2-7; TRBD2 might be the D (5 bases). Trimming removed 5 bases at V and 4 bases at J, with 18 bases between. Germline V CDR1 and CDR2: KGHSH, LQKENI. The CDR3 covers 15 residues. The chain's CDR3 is CASSTGRVDWYEQYF. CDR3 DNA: TGTGCCAGCTCAACCGGGCGGGTGGACTGGTACGAGCAGTACTTC.

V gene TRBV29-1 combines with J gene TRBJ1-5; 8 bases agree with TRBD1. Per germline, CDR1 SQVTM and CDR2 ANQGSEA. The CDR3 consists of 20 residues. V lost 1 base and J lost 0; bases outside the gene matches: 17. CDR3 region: CSVEAPHVVSGQGSNQPQHF. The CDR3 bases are TGCAGCGTTGAAGCTCCACACGTGGTAAGCGGACAGGGTAGCAATCAGCCCCAGCATTTT.

The CDR3 region has the DNA TGTGCCAGCTCACCCCGAAAGACAGATACGCAGTATTTT. Encoded protein: CASSPRKTDTQYF. The rearrangement links TRBV18 to TRBJ2-3, with unresolved D. CDR1 is KGHSH, CDR2 LQKENI, per germline. There are 13 residues in the CDR3. Deletions cut 3 bases from V and 3 bases from J, with 7 bases between.

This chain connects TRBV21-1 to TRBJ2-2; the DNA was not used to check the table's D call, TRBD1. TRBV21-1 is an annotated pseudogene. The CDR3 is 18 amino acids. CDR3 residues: CASSRATGDFPNTGELFF. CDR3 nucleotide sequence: TGTGCCAGCAGCAGGGCGACAGGGGACTTTCCGAACACCGGGGAGCTGTTTTTT.

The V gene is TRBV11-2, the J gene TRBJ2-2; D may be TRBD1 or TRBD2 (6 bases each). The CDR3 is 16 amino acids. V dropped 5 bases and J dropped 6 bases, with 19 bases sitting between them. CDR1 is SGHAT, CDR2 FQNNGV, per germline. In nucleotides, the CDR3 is TGTGCCAGCAGCCTTCAGTCGGGGGCCCCTCCCGGGGAGCTGTTTTTT. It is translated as CASSLQSGAPPGELFF.

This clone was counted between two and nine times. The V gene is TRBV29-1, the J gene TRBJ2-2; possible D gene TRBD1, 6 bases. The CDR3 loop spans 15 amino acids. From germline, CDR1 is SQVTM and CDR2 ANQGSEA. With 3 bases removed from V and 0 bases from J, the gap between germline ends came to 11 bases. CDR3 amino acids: CSVDLGQTNTGELFF. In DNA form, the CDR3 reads TGCAGCGTTGATTTGGGACAAACGAACACCGGGGAGCTGTTTTTT.

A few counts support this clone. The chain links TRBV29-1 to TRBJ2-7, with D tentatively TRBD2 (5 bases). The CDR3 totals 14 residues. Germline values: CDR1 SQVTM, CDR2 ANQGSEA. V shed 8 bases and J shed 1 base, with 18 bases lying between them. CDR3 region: CSPNPGWESYEQYF. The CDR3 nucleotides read TGCAGCCCCAACCCCGGCTGGGAGTCCTACGAGCAGTACTTC.

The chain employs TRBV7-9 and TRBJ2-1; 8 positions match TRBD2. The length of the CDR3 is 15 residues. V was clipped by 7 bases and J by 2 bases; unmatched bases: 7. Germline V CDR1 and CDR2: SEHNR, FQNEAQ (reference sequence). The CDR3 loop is CASTSPGGAYNEQFF. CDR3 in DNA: TGTGCCAGCACCTCTCCCGGGGGGGCCTACAATGAGCAGTTCTTC. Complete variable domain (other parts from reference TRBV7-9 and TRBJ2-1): DTGVSQNPRHKITKRGQNVTFRCDPISEHNRLYWYRQTLGQGPEFLTYFQNEAQLEKSRLLSDRFSAERPKGSFSTLEIQRTEQGDSAMYLCASTSPGGAYNEQFFGPGTRLTVL.

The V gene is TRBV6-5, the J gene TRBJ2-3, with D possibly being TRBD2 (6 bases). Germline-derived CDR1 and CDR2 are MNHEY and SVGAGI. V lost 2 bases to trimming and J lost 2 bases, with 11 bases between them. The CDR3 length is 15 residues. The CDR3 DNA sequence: TGTGCCAGCAGTTACAACGGGGACTTCACAGATACGCAGTATTTT. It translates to CASSYNGDFTDTQYF.

The CDR3 DNA reads TGTGCCAGCTGTCGGCGGGGGGGCACAGATACGCAGTATTTT. Its protein product is CASCRRGGTDTQYF. This chain joins TRBV27 and TRBJ2-3; 8 bases agree with TRBD2. With 8 bases clipped from V and 1 base from J, the junction kept 5 bases outside the gene matches. The CDR3 runs 14 residues. Looked up from germline, CDR1 is MNHEY and CDR2 is SMNVEV (reference sequence).

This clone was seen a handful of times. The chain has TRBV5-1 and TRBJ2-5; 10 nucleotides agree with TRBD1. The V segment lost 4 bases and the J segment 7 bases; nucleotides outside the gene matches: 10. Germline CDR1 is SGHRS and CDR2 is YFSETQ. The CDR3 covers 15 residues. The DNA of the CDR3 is TGCGCCAGCAGCCCCCCGACAGGGGGCTCCGTGACCCAGTACTTC. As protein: CASSPPTGGSVTQYF. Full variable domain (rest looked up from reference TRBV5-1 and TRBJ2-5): KAGVTQTPRYLIKTRGQQVTLSCSPISGHRSVSWYQQTPGQGLQFLFEYFSETQRNKGNFPGRFSGRQFSNSRSEMNVSTLELGDSALYLCASSPPTGGSVTQYFGPGTRLLVL.

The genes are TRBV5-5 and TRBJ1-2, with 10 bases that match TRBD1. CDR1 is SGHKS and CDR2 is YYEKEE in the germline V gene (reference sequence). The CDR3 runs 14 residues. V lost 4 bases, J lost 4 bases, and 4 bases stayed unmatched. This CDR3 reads CASSNGTGAYGYTF. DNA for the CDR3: TGTGCCAGCAGCAATGGGACAGGGGCCTATGGCTACACCTTC.

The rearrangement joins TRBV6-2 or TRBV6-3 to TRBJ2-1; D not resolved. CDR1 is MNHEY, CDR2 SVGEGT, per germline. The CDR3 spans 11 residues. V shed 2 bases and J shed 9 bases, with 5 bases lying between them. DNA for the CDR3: TGTGCCAGCAGTTACGGGATTGAGCAGTTCTTC. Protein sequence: CASSYGIEQFF.

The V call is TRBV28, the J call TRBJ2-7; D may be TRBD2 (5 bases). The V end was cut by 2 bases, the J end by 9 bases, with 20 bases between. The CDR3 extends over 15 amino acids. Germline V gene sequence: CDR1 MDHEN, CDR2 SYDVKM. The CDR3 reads CASSLNDPGIAGQYF. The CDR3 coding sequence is TGTGCCAGCAGTTTAAACGACCCCGGGATTGCGGGGCAGTACTTC.

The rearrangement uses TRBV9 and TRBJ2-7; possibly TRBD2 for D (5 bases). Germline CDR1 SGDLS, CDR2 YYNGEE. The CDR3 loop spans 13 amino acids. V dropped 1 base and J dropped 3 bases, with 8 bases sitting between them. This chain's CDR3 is CASSVSEGYEQYF. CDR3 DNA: TGTGCCAGCAGCGTAAGCGAGGGCTACGAGCAGTACTTC.

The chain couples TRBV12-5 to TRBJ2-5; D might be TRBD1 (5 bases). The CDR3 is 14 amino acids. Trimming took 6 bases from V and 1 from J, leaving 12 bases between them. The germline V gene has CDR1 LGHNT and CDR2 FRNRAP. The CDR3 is CASGRGALQETQYF. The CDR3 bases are TGTGCTAGTGGCCGTGGGGCACTCCAAGAGACCCAGTACTTC.